The rows below give T cell receptor beta chains drawn from one sample of a study of blood T cells in healthy people across ages. In TCRdb, the 5' RACE reads were re-called with MiXCR into one record per CDR3 protein. Of 550,000 to 650,000 distinct CDR3 sequences in the sample, about 27% were seen once. The same data also went into a second study, on T cells of mothers and their children.

Sequencing was carried out using blood. The receptors were gathered from a boy between 2 and 15 years old in good health. Both conserved end residues are part of each CDR3. The order of the fields is D gene, V gene, J gene, clone size, CDR3 protein, CDR3 DNA. D genes are given only for firm matches. Only part of the rows carry a size: once, few, many, or a class if the clone is expanded.

D gene: TRBD1
V gene: TRBV7-9
J gene: TRBJ2-7
clone size: few
CDR3 protein: CASSPRGTYEQYF
CDR3 DNA: TGTGCCAGCAGCCCCAGGGGGACCTACGAGCAGTACTTC

D gene: NA
V gene: TRBV27
J gene: TRBJ2-7
clone size: NA
CDR3 protein: CAGSSGSNEQYF
CDR3 DNA: TGTGCCGGCAGTTCGGGGTCCAACGAGCAGTACTTC

D gene: TRBD2
V gene: TRBV20-1
J gene: TRBJ2-5
clone size: few
CDR3 protein: CSARVLSRESGEQYF
CDR3 DNA: TGCAGTGCTAGAGTATTGTCGCGGGAGTCGGGAGAGCAGTACTTC

D gene: NA
V gene: TRBV10-3
J gene: TRBJ2-3
clone size: NA
CDR3 protein: CAISESGRGTQYF
CDR3 DNA: TGTGCCATCAGTGAGTCGGGCAGGGGAACGCAGTATTTT

D gene: TRBD2
V gene: TRBV2
J gene: TRBJ2-7
clone size: few
CDR3 protein: CASFSGGDGEQYF
CDR3 DNA: TGTGCCAGCTTTAGCGGGGGGGATGGCGAGCAGTACTTC

D gene: NA
V gene: TRBV2
J gene: TRBJ2-1
clone size: NA
CDR3 protein: CASEGGEQFF
CDR3 DNA: TGTGCCAGCGAGGGCGGCGAGCAGTTCTTC

D gene: NA
V gene: TRBV4-3
J gene: TRBJ2-1
clone size: once
CDR3 protein: CASSQDGSTQFF
CDR3 DNA: TGCGCCAGCAGCCAAGATGGGTCAACGCAGTTCTTC

D gene: TRBD2
V gene: TRBV6-5
J gene: TRBJ2-7
clone size: NA
CDR3 protein: CASSSSAGGLYEQYF
CDR3 DNA: TGTGCCAGCAGTTCGTCAGCGGGGGGGCTGTACGAGCAGTACTTC

D gene: TRBD1
V gene: TRBV5-1
J gene: TRBJ1-5
clone size: NA
CDR3 protein: CASSRDGQVGQPQHF
CDR3 DNA: TGCGCCAGCAGCCGGGACGGACAGGTGGGTCAGCCCCAGCATTTT

D gene: TRBD2
V gene: TRBV20-1
J gene: TRBJ2-1
clone size: few
CDR3 protein: CSAPVQAGGFGDEQFF
CDR3 DNA: TGCAGTGCTCCGGTCCAAGCGGGAGGGTTCGGTGATGAGCAGTTCTTC

D gene: NA
V gene: TRBV2
J gene: TRBJ1-5
clone size: few
CDR3 protein: CASSEGYSYIQPQHF
CDR3 DNA: TGTGCCAGCAGTGAAGGTTACAGCTACATCCAGCCCCAGCATTTT

D gene: NA
V gene: TRBV6-5
J gene: TRBJ2-7
clone size: NA
CDR3 protein: CASSYSRAYEQYF
CDR3 DNA: TGTGCCAGCAGTTACTCTAGGGCCTACGAGCAGTACTTC

D gene: TRBD1
V gene: TRBV5-1
J gene: TRBJ1-2
clone size: many
CDR3 protein: CASSTTGDYGYTF
CDR3 DNA: TGCGCCAGCAGCACTACAGGGGACTATGGCTACACCTTC

D gene: TRBD1
V gene: TRBV3-1
J gene: TRBJ1-2
clone size: NA
CDR3 protein: CASSQVDRGDYGYTF
CDR3 DNA: TGTGCCAGCAGCCAAGTAGACAGGGGCGACTATGGCTACACCTTC

D gene: NA
V gene: TRBV10-3
J gene: TRBJ2-4
clone size: few
CDR3 protein: CAISEFRSAKNIQYF
CDR3 DNA: TGTGCCATCAGTGAGTTCCGTAGCGCCAAAAACATTCAGTACTTC

D gene: NA
V gene: TRBV10-3
J gene: TRBJ2-7
clone size: NA
CDR3 protein: CAISEGLPDLSYEQYF
CDR3 DNA: TGTGCCATCAGTGAGGGACTTCCTGACCTCTCCTACGAGCAGTACTTC

D gene: TRBD2
V gene: TRBV20-1
J gene: TRBJ2-3
clone size: NA
CDR3 protein: CSESGGAPDTQYF
CDR3 DNA: TGCAGTGAAAGCGGGGGGGCCCCAGATACGCAGTATTTT

D gene: NA
V gene: TRBV9
J gene: TRBJ2-2
clone size: NA
CDR3 protein: CASSVSLGAKRNTGELFF
CDR3 DNA: TGTGCCAGCAGCGTAAGCCTAGGGGCAAAAAGAAACACCGGGGAGCTGTTTTTT

D gene: TRBD2
V gene: TRBV5-1
J gene: TRBJ2-3
clone size: NA
CDR3 protein: CASSLEAGGNADTQYF
CDR3 DNA: TGCGCCAGCAGCTTGGAAGCGGGGGGAAATGCAGATACGCAGTATTTT

D gene: NA
V gene: TRBV3-1
J gene: TRBJ2-6
clone size: NA
CDR3 protein: CASTPTVSGANVLTF
CDR3 DNA: TGTGCCAGCACCCCAACAGTGTCTGGGGCCAATGTCCTGACTTTC

D gene: NA
V gene: TRBV14
J gene: TRBJ1-1
clone size: NA
CDR3 protein: CASSQIAGLNTEAFF
CDR3 DNA: TGTGCCAGCAGCCAAATCGCAGGCCTAAACACTGAAGCTTTCTTT

D gene: NA
V gene: TRBV12-3/TRBV12-4
J gene: TRBJ2-2
clone size: few
CDR3 protein: CASTLYRADGELFF
CDR3 DNA: TGTGCCAGCACCTTATACAGGGCGGACGGGGAGCTGTTTTTT

D gene: NA
V gene: TRBV24-1
J gene: TRBJ2-1
clone size: many
CDR3 protein: CATSDDYNEQFF
CDR3 DNA: TGTGCCACCAGTGATGATTACAATGAGCAGTTCTTC

D gene: TRBD1
V gene: TRBV7-6
J gene: TRBJ2-3
clone size: NA
CDR3 protein: CASSRTAGTGSTDTQYF
CDR3 DNA: TGTGCCAGCAGTCGGACCGCCGGGACAGGGAGCACAGATACGCAGTATTTT

D gene: TRBD2
V gene: TRBV9
J gene: TRBJ2-5
clone size: few
CDR3 protein: CASSPIAGGPSETQYF
CDR3 DNA: TGTGCCAGCAGCCCAATAGCGGGGGGGCCTTCCGAGACCCAGTACTTC

D gene: TRBD2
V gene: TRBV27
J gene: TRBJ2-1
clone size: few
CDR3 protein: CASTGLAGLGEQFF
CDR3 DNA: TGTGCCAGCACGGGACTAGCGGGATTGGGTGAGCAGTTCTTC

D gene: NA
V gene: TRBV29-1
J gene: TRBJ2-1
clone size: few
CDR3 protein: CSVIQSRGWNEQFF
CDR3 DNA: TGCAGCGTGATACAGTCCCGAGGGTGGAATGAGCAGTTCTTC

D gene: TRBD2
V gene: TRBV12-3/TRBV12-4
J gene: TRBJ2-1
clone size: few
CDR3 protein: CASSTAGRNNEQFF
CDR3 DNA: TGTGCCAGCAGTACTGCCGGGAGGAACAATGAGCAGTTCTTC

D gene: NA
V gene: TRBV15
J gene: TRBJ1-4
clone size: NA
CDR3 protein: CATSRGGGNNEKLFF
CDR3 DNA: TGTGCCACCAGCAGAGGAGGGGGTAATAATGAAAAACTGTTTTTT

D gene: NA
V gene: TRBV20-1
J gene: TRBJ2-7
clone size: NA
CDR3 protein: CSATDASYEQYF
CDR3 DNA: TGCAGTGCGACGGACGCCTCCTACGAGCAGTACTTC

D gene: NA
V gene: TRBV6-6
J gene: TRBJ2-3
clone size: NA
CDR3 protein: CASSSMTDTQYF
CDR3 DNA: TGTGCCAGCAGCTCGATGACAGATACGCAGTATTTT

D gene: NA
V gene: TRBV7-9
J gene: TRBJ1-4
clone size: few
CDR3 protein: CASSDRPRTEKLFF
CDR3 DNA: TGTGCCAGCAGCGATAGACCGAGAACTGAAAAGCTGTTTTTT

D gene: NA
V gene: TRBV12-3/TRBV12-4
J gene: TRBJ1-2
clone size: NA
CDR3 protein: CASRLGVYGYTF
CDR3 DNA: TGTGCCAGCAGGCTGGGGGTCTATGGCTACACCTTC

D gene: NA
V gene: TRBV24-1
J gene: TRBJ2-3
clone size: NA
CDR3 protein: CATRDTLTDTQYF
CDR3 DNA: TGTGCCACCAGGGACACACTCACAGATACGCAGTATTTT

D gene: NA
V gene: TRBV10-2
J gene: TRBJ2-5
clone size: few
CDR3 protein: CASSGGWRGEETQYF
CDR3 DNA: TGCGCCAGCAGCGGGGGATGGCGGGGTGAAGAGACCCAGTACTTC

D gene: TRBD2
V gene: TRBV6-4
J gene: TRBJ2-1
clone size: NA
CDR3 protein: CVSSLLAGDNNEQFF
CDR3 DNA: TGCGTCAGCAGCCTACTAGCGGGGGACAACAATGAGCAGTTCTTC

D gene: NA
V gene: TRBV2
J gene: TRBJ2-3
clone size: NA
CDR3 protein: CASSSVNTQYF
CDR3 DNA: TGTGCCAGCAGTTCAGTAAATACGCAGTATTTT

D gene: NA
V gene: TRBV7-9
J gene: TRBJ2-1
clone size: NA
CDR3 protein: CASSATDPGRYNEQFF
CDR3 DNA: TGTGCCAGCAGCGCCACCGACCCCGGGCGATACAATGAGCAGTTCTTC

D gene: NA
V gene: TRBV5-1
J gene: TRBJ2-3
clone size: NA
CDR3 protein: CASSADSFTDTQYF
CDR3 DNA: TGCGCCAGCAGCGCAGACAGCTTCACAGATACGCAGTATTTT

D gene: NA
V gene: TRBV29-1
J gene: TRBJ1-1
clone size: NA
CDR3 protein: CSVARSPEAFF
CDR3 DNA: TGCAGCGTTGCTCGGAGCCCTGAAGCTTTCTTT

D gene: TRBD2
V gene: TRBV7-2
J gene: TRBJ2-3
clone size: few
CDR3 protein: CASSFFGLASTDTQYF
CDR3 DNA: TGTGCCAGCAGCTTCTTTGGACTAGCGAGCACAGATACGCAGTATTTT

D gene: TRBD1
V gene: TRBV19
J gene: TRBJ1-5
clone size: few
CDR3 protein: CASSMRQGFNQPQHF
CDR3 DNA: TGTGCCAGTAGTATGAGACAGGGTTTCAATCAGCCCCAGCATTTT

D gene: NA
V gene: TRBV27
J gene: TRBJ2-7
clone size: NA
CDR3 protein: CASSLLTGHQPYEQYF
CDR3 DNA: TGTGCCAGCAGTTTATTGACAGGCCATCAACCCTACGAGCAGTACTTC

D gene: NA
V gene: TRBV6-2/TRBV6-3
J gene: TRBJ2-5
clone size: few
CDR3 protein: CASSYTQETQYF
CDR3 DNA: TGTGCCAGCAGTTACACCCAAGAGACCCAGTACTTC

D gene: TRBD1
V gene: TRBV10-3
J gene: TRBJ2-5
clone size: NA
CDR3 protein: CAISERDRGETQYF
CDR3 DNA: TGTGCCATCAGTGAAAGGGACAGGGGGGAGACCCAGTACTTC

D gene: TRBD2
V gene: TRBV20-1
J gene: TRBJ2-5
clone size: NA
CDR3 protein: CSAKKTSWETQYF
CDR3 DNA: TGCAGTGCGAAAAAGACTAGCTGGGAGACCCAGTACTTC

D gene: NA
V gene: TRBV10-3
J gene: TRBJ2-1
clone size: few
CDR3 protein: CAIRVLGRQQFF
CDR3 DNA: TGTGCCATCAGAGTACTAGGGCGACAGCAGTTCTTC

D gene: NA
V gene: TRBV5-1
J gene: TRBJ2-3
clone size: few
CDR3 protein: CASSSTGRPDTQYF
CDR3 DNA: TGCGCCAGCAGCTCGACAGGGAGGCCAGATACGCAGTATTTT

D gene: TRBD2
V gene: TRBV20-1
J gene: TRBJ2-5
clone size: NA
CDR3 protein: CSAEALAGAIGGQYF
CDR3 DNA: TGCAGTGCTGAGGCCCTAGCGGGGGCTATTGGGGGCCAGTACTTC

D gene: NA
V gene: TRBV28
J gene: TRBJ2-7
clone size: NA
CDR3 protein: CASKRTAHRYEQYF
CDR3 DNA: TGTGCCAGCAAGCGGACGGCCCACCGGTACGAGCAGTACTTC

D gene: TRBD2
V gene: TRBV5-4
J gene: TRBJ2-5
clone size: NA
CDR3 protein: CASSKGLAEQETQYF
CDR3 DNA: TGTGCCAGCAGCAAGGGACTAGCGGAACAAGAGACCCAGTACTTC

D gene: TRBD1
V gene: TRBV20-1
J gene: TRBJ2-1
clone size: many
CDR3 protein: CSASGDRDHNEQFF
CDR3 DNA: TGCAGTGCTAGCGGCGACAGGGACCACAATGAGCAGTTCTTC

D gene: NA
V gene: TRBV20-1
J gene: TRBJ2-2
clone size: few
CDR3 protein: CSAISGVNTGELFF
CDR3 DNA: TGCAGTGCTATCTCCGGGGTTAACACCGGGGAGCTGTTTTTT